This T cell receptor beta chain is drawn from a study of T cell responses to AZD1222 COVID-19 vaccine. Sequencing was performed with immunoSEQ multiplex PCR; in TCRdb, only in-frame clones are kept and a portion is missing. The sample consists of over 120,000 clones, around 92% of them appearing once. Findings and limits, study-wide: Donors, mostly white British, included more females; clonal diversity was possibly underestimated. Baseline seropositivity occurred in only a handful of AZD1222 recipients. With dominance at 160-218 and 743-854, vaccine-associated CD4 TCRs spanned spike. Two doses of AZD1222 preceded a rise in Spike-specific TCR breadth and depth.

In the case of this clone: Its specificity is not known.

The sample was peripheral blood, taken on day 0 of AZD1222 vaccination. The source of this sequence is an adult in good health.

CDR3 protein: CASSPPQERMNTEAFF. As DNA, the CDR3 is TGTGCCAGTAGTCCCCCCCAGGAGAGAATGAACACTGAAGCTTTCTTT. This chain connects TRBV19 to TRBJ1-1; no definite D call. Looked up from germline, CDR1 is LNHDA and CDR2 is SQIVND (reference sequence). The CDR3 covers 16 residues. Trimming stripped 5 bases from V and 0 bases from J, with 16 bases between.